This TCR beta chain originates from a study of control samples from healthy donors and cancer patients. Profiling relied on immunoSEQ multiplex PCR, and the TCRdb table lists in-frame clones only, not all of them. This sample yields 150,000 to 200,000 clones, of which about 90% are seen a single time; around 11% belongs to the top ten. Germline CDR1 and CDR2: SEHNR and FQNEAQ (reference sequence). CDR3 length: 13 residues. Deletions cut 7 bases from V and 0 bases from J, with 7 bases between. Specimen: blood. The chain uses TRBV7-9 and TRBJ2-1; D perhaps matches TRBD2 (5 bases). The sequence was collected from a man aged 25-45 years in good health. CDR3 region: CASTGSSYNEQFF. The CDR3 DNA is TGTGCCAGCACTGGGAGCTCCTACAATGAGCAGTTCTTC.